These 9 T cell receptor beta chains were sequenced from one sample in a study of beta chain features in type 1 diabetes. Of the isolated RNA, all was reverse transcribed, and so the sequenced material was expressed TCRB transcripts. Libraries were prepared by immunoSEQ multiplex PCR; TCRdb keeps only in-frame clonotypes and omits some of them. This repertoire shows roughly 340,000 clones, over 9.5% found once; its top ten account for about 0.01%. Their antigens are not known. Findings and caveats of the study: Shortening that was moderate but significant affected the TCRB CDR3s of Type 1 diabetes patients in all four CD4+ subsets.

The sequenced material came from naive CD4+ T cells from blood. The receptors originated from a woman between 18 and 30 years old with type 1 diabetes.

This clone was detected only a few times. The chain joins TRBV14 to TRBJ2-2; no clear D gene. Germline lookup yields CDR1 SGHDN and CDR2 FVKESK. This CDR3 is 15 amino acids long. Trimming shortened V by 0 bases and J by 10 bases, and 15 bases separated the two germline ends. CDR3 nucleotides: TGTGCCAGCAGCCAAGATCCAGGTCCCGAAGTGGAGCTGTTTTTT. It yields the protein CASSQDPGPEVELFF.

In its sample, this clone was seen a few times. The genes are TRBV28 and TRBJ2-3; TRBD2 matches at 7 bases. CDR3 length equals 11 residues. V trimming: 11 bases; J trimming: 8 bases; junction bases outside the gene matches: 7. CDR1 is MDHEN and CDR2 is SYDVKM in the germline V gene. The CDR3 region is CARLGRSTQYF. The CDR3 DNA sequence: TGTGCCCGCCTCGGGAGGAGTACGCAGTATTTT.

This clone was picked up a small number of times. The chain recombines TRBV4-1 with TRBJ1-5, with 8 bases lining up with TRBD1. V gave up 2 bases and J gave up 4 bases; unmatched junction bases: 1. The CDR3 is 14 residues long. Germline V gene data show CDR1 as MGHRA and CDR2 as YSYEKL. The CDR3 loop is CASSQWDRNQPQHF. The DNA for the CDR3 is TGCGCCAGCAGCCAATGGGACAGGAATCAGCCCCAGCATTTT.

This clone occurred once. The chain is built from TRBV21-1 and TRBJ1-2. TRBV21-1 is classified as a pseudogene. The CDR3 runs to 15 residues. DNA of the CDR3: TGTGCCAGCAGCAAAGGGTCCGATGCGATCTATGGCTACACCTTC. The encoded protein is CASSKGSDAIYGYTF.

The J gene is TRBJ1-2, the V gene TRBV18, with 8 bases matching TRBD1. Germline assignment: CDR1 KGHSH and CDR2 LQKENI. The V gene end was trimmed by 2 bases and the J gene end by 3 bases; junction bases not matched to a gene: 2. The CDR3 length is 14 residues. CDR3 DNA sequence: TGTGCCAGCTCACCAGCGGACAGGGACTATGGCTACACCTTC. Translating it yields CASSPADRDYGYTF.

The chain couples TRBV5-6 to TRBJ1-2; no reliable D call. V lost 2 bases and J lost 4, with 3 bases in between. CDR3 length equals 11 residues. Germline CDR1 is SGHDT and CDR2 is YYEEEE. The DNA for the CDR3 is TGTGCCAGCAGCTTTATCTATGGCTACACCTTC. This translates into CASSFIYGYTF.

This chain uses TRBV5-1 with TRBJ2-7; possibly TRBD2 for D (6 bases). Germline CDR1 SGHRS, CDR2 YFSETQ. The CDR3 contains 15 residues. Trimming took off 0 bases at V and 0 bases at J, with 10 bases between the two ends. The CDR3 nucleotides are TGCGCCAGCAGCTTGGATGGAGGGGACTCCTACGAGCAGTACTTC. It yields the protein CASSLDGGDSYEQYF.

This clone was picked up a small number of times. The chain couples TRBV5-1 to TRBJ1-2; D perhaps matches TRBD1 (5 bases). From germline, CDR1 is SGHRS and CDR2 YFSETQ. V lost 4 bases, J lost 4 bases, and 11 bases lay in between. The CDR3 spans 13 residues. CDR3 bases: TGCGCCAGCAGCGACGGGGGGGGCTATGGCTACACCTTC. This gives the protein CASSDGGGYGYTF.

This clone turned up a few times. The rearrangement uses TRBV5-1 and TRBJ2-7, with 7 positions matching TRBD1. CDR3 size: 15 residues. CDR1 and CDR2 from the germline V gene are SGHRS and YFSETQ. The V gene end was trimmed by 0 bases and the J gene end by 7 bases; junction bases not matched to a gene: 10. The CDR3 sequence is CASSLEGQRGGEQYF. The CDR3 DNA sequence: TGCGCCAGCAGCTTGGAGGGACAGAGAGGAGGTGAGCAGTACTTC.